The clone carrying this T cell receptor (beta chain) was detected only a few times. CDR1 is LGHDT and CDR2 is YNNKEL in the germline V gene (reference sequence). Between the trimmed V and J ends, which lost 0 bases and 4 bases, there was a span of 9 bases. The CDR3 loop spans 14 amino acids. A J-beta primer mix and a sample-barcoded 5' primer were used in a second PCR of roughly 6 to 12 cycles. TCRdb reprocessed the 5' RACE reads via MiXCR and lists one record per CDR3 protein. The sample shows 760,000 or so distinct CDR3 sequences, about 25% of them seen only once. These data belong to a study of blood T cells in healthy people across ages. These same data were also listed under a study on T cells of mothers and their children.

The receptor was isolated from a boy under 18 in good health. The sample was blood. V is TRBV3-1 and J is TRBJ1-2; D call uncertain. CDR3 nucleotide sequence: TGTGCCAGCAGCCAAGATGACGGACGCTATGGCTACACCTTC. This codes for CASSQDDGRYGYTF.